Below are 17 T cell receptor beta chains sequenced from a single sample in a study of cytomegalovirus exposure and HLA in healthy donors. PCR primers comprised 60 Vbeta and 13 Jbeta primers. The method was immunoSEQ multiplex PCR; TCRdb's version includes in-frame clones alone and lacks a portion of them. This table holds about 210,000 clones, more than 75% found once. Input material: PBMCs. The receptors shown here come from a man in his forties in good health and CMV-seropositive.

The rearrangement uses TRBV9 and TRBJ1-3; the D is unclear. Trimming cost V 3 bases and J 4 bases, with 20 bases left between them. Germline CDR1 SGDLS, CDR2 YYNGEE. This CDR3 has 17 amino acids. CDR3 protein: CASSDSQVTNFGNTIYF. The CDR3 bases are TGTGCCAGCAGCGATAGTCAGGTCACAAACTTCGGAAACACCATATATTTT.

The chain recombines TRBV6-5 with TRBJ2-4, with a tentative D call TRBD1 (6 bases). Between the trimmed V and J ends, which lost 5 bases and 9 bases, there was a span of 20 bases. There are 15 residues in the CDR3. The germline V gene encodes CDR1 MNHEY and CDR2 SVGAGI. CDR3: CASSRESQGGGIQYF. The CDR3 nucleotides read TGTGCCAGCAGTCGAGAGTCACAGGGTGGGGGCATTCAGTACTTC.

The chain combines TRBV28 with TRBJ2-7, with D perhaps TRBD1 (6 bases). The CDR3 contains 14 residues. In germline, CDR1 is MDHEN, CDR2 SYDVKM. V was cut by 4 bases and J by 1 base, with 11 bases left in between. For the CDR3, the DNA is TGTGCCAGCAGTTCCCGGGACACTTCCTACGAGCAGTACTTC. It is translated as CASSSRDTSYEQYF.

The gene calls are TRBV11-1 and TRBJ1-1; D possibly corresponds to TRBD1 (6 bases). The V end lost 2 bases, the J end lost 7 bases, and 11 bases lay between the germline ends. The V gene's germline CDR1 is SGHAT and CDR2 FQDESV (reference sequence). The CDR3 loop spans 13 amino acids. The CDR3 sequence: CASSLSTGIEAFF. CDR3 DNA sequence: TGTGCCAGCAGCTTATCGACAGGCATTGAAGCTTTCTTT.

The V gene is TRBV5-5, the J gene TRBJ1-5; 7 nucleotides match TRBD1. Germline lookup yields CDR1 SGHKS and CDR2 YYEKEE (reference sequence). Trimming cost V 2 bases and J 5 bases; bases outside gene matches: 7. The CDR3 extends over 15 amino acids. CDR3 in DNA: TGTGCCAGCAGCTTCTACGGGACAGACTATCAGCCCCAGCATTTT. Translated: CASSFYGTDYQPQHF.

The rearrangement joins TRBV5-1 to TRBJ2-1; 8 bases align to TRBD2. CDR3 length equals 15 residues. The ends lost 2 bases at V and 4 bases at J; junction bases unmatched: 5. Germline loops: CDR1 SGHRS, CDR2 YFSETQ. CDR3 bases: TGCGCCAGCAGCTTTGGGACTAGTGAGTACAATGAGCAGTTCTTC. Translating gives CASSFGTSEYNEQFF.

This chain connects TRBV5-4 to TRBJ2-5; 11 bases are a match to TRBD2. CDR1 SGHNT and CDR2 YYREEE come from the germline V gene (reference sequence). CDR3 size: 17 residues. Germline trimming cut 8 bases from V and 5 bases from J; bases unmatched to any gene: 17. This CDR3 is CASTIGRTSGSGETQYF. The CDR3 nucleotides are TGTGCCAGTACTATTGGGCGCACTAGCGGGAGTGGGGAGACCCAGTACTTC.

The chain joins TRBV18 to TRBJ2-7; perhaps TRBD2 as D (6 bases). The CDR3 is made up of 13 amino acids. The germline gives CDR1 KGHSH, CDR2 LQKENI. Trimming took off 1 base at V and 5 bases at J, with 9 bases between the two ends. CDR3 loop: CASSPQAGNEQYV. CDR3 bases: TGTGCCAGCTCACCACAGGCGGGGAACGAGCAGTACGTC.

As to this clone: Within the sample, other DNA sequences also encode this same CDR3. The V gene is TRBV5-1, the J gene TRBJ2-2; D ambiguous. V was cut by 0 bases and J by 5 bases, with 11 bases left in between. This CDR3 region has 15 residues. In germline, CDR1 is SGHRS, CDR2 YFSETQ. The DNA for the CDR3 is TGCGCCAGCAGCTTGGAACCCTCCGGGACCGGGGAGCTGTTTTTT. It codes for CASSLEPSGTGELFF.

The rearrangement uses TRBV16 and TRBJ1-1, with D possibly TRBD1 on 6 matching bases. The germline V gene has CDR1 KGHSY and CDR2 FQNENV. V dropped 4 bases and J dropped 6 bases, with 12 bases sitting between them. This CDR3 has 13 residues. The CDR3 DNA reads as TGTGCCAGCAGCCGCACAGGGTGGGCTGAAGCTTTCTTT. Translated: CASSRTGWAEAFF.

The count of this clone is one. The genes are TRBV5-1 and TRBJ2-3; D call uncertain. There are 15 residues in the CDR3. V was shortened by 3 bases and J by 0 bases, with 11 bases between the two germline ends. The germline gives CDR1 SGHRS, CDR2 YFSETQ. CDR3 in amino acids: CASSSTVTSTDTQYF. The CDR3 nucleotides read TGCGCCAGCAGCTCGACGGTGACTAGCACAGATACGCAGTATTTT.

CDR3 in amino acids: CASSSLLRDRYNEQFF. CDR3 coding DNA: TGTGCCAGCAGTTCCCTTCTCCGGGACAGATACAATGAGCAGTTCTTC. This sequence joins TRBV27 and TRBJ2-1, with 7 bases that match TRBD1. Germline V gives CDR1 MNHEY, CDR2 SMNVEV (reference sequence). The CDR3 covers 16 residues. With 4 bases clipped from V and 4 bases from J, the junction kept 10 bases outside the gene matches.

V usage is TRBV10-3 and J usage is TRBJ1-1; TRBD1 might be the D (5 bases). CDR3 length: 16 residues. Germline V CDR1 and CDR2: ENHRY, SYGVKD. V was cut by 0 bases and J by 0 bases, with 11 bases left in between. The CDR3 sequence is CAISESFGGMNTEAFF. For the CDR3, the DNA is TGTGCCATCAGTGAGTCCTTCGGGGGTATGAACACTGAAGCTTTCTTT.

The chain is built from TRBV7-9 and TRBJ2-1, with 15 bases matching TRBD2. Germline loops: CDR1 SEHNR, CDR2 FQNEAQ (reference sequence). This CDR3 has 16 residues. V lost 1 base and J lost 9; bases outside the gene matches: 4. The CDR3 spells CASSLVGGLAGGEQFF. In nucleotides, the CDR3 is TGTGCCAGCAGCTTAGTCGGGGGACTAGCGGGAGGTGAGCAGTTCTTC.

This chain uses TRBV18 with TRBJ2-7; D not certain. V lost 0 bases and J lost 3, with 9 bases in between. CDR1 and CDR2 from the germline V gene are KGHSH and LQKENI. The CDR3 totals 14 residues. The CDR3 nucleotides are TGTGCCAGCTCACCACCCTCCTCCTTCTACGAGCAGTACTTC. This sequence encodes CASSPPSSFYEQYF.

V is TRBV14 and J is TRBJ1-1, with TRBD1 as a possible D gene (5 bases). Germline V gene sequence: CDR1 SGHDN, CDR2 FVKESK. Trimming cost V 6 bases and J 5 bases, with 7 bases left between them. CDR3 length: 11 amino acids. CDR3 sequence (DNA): TGTGCCAGCAGTGACAGAACTGAAGCTTTCTTT. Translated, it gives CASSDRTEAFF.

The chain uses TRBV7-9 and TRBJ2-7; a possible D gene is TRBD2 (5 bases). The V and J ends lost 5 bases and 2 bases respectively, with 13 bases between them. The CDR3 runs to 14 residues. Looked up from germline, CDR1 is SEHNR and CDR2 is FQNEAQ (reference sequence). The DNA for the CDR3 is TGTGCCAGCAGCCCCGCAGCGGTAACCTACGAGCAGTACTTC. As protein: CASSPAAVTYEQYF.